This is a list of T cell receptor beta chains from one sample in a study of response to subunit inactivated influenza vaccine. TCRdb processed the RT-PCR reads anew with MiXCR; each CDR3 protein has one entry. The sample contains about half a million distinct CDR3 sequences, around 25% of which appear only once. Sequencing used CD4+ T cells sorted from PBMCs, obtained around 5 days after vaccination. These receptors were taken from a man between 45 and 60 years old who received an inactivated influenza vaccine. The CDR3 runs from the conserved cysteine through the conserved F or W.

V	J	CDR3
TRBV6-5	TRBJ2-3	CASSSFGRADTQYF
TRBV6-5	TRBJ1-1	CASSYVLGRNTEAFF
TRBV28	TRBJ2-5	CASSSVFVGETQYF
TRBV29-1	TRBJ2-1	CSGRRLFGQVNNEQFF
TRBV7-2	TRBJ2-3	CASSLTQPDTQYF
TRBV10-3	TRBJ2-2	CAISHDPGATGELFF
TRBV4-3	TRBJ2-1	CASSQGTSGSFAYNEQFF
TRBV5-1	TRBJ2-3	CASSLDQDTQYF
TRBV7-6	TRBJ2-3	CASSLQLAGSTDTQYF
TRBV7-2	TRBJ2-3	CASSLGPWLDTQYF
TRBV7-9	TRBJ2-7	CASSLAWGYEQYF
TRBV14	TRBJ1-2	CASSQLDRDYGYTF
TRBV5-1	TRBJ2-2	CASSRDRASTGELFF
TRBV28	TRBJ1-5	CASSFPTGGYQPQHF
TRBV12-3/TRBV12-4	TRBJ2-7	CASTFTAGTYEQYF
TRBV12-3/TRBV12-4	TRBJ2-2	CASSSGHPGAGELFF
TRBV20-1	TRBJ2-3	CSATRSPGGLDTQYF
TRBV5-1	TRBJ2-3	CASSFGLAGGPDTQYF
TRBV7-2	TRBJ2-2	CASSHSATRAGELFF
TRBV29-1	TRBJ1-4	CSVSRATNEKLFF
TRBV7-6	TRBJ2-7	CASSPGQNSYEQYF
TRBV2	TRBJ2-1	CASRKAGGSYNEQFF
TRBV12-3/TRBV12-4	TRBJ1-5	CASSRTNSNQPQHF
TRBV6-1	TRBJ1-2	CASRGDRGVLGYTF
TRBV7-9	TRBJ2-2	CASSLDAAGELFF
TRBV5-6	TRBJ1-5	CASSRGQGYSNQPQHF
TRBV10-3	TRBJ2-3	CAIRHTSGGLITDTQYF
TRBV6-5	TRBJ1-2	CASSYTRTYGYTF
TRBV29-1	TRBJ2-2	CSVARSNTGELFF
TRBV20-1	TRBJ1-1	CSAREGGMNTEAFF
TRBV6-2/TRBV6-3	TRBJ2-7	CASSSGLRYEQYF
TRBV4-1	TRBJ1-2	CASSQGAGLLGYTF
TRBV6-1	TRBJ1-6	CASSGTGRRPHSPLHF
TRBV6-1	TRBJ2-3	CASSEAGLAGGTDTQYF
TRBV2	TRBJ2-3	CASSPGVWDSGWDTQYF
TRBV5-6	TRBJ1-1	CASSFGGEAFF
TRBV20-1	TRBJ2-1	CSASSGVYNEQFF
TRBV7-8	TRBJ2-7	CASSFGRGTYEQYF
TRBV4-3	TRBJ2-1	CASSQESAANEQFF
TRBV20-1	TRBJ1-5	CSAPPPGQPQHF
TRBV20-1	TRBJ1-6	CSASIIQTSPLHF